What follows is one T cell receptor beta chain and its context. What it binds is unknown. Profiled with immunoSEQ multiplex PCR; TCRdb holds only in-frame clones, not every one. The sample lists more than 90,000 clones, roughly 76% occurring once. Relapse was seen in all patients after autologous stem cell transplantation, and brentuximab vedotin exposure was variable. When best responses were assessed, they were complete response, partial response or progressive disease. These data are taken from a study of PD-1 blockade in classical Hodgkin lymphoma. Study-wide results and limits: Lower baseline TCR diversity was reported for newly diagnosed patients than for healthy donors. Why the repertoires differ is still unclear, perhaps disease activity or prior therapy. CD4+ TCR diversity rose significantly by C4D1, and CD8+ TCR diversity did not.

Germline-derived CDR1 and CDR2 are SGHDT and YYEEEE. The CDR3 consists of 15 residues. Germline trimming cut 3 bases from V and 7 bases from J; bases unmatched to any gene: 9. The rearrangement joins TRBV5-6 to TRBJ2-1; 8 positions agree with TRBD2. Sequencing used peripheral blood mononuclear cells (PBMCs), obtained before the second cycle of nivolumab. The receptor was derived from a human donor with classical Hodgkin lymphoma. The CDR3 DNA reads TGTGCCAGCAGCTCCCCTAGCGGGCCAACTAATGAGCAGTTCTTC. Translating it yields CASSSPSGPTNEQFF.